This entry lists 10 T cell receptor beta chains sequenced from one sample in a study of shared clonotypes between healthy human individuals. Method: immunoSEQ multiplex PCR; TCRdb's copy keeps in-frame clones and lacks some. The sample yields roughly 1,000,000 clones, approximately 80% seen once. Sequenced sample: memory CD4+ T cells from PBMCs. Subset: CD45RA-negative fraction. The receptors shown here come from a man aged 18 to 30 in good health. Some clones in this sample may be carry-over from other donors' samples.

This clone occurred once. The genes are TRBV30 and TRBJ1-5; D remains unclear. Germline loops: CDR1 GTSNPN, CDR2 SVGIG (reference sequence). The CDR3 has 18 amino acids. V lost 0 bases to trimming and J lost 11 bases, with 29 bases between them. The CDR3 DNA follows: TGTGCCTGGAGTGTACTTATTTGCGGGAAGGGAAGGGAATCAGCCCAGCATTTT. Its protein product is CAWSVLICGKGRESAQHF.

The rearrangement uses TRBV15 and TRBJ2-7; 7 bases are shared with TRBD2. The CDR3 contains 14 residues. In germline, CDR1 is LNHNV, CDR2 YYDKDF (reference sequence). After removal of 1 base from V and 6 bases from J, the junction contained 6 bases not matched to a gene. In DNA, the CDR3 is TGTGCCACCAGCAGAGTATCGACGGGGGGCGAGCAGTACTTC. It encodes CATSRVSTGGEQYF.

The chain has TRBV5-8 and TRBJ2-3, with 8 nucleotides matching TRBD2. Trimming took 4 bases from V and 1 from J; bases not matched to a gene: 5. This CDR3 has 15 residues. Germline lookup yields CDR1 SGHTS and CDR2 YDEGEE. The CDR3 sequence: CASSPGLVGTDTQYF. In DNA, the CDR3 is TGTGCCAGCAGCCCGGGACTAGTCGGCACAGATACGCAGTATTTT.

The gene calls are TRBV5-1 and TRBJ2-5; 7 positions agree with TRBD2. With 5 bases clipped from V and 4 bases from J, the junction kept 8 bases outside the gene matches. Germline CDR1 is SGHRS and CDR2 is YFSETQ. The CDR3 is 14 residues long. This CDR3 is CASSVGGPIETQYF. CDR3 sequence (DNA): TGCGCCAGCAGTGTGGGAGGGCCAATAGAGACCCAGTACTTC.

V gene TRBV7-3 combines with J gene TRBJ2-7; the match to TRBD2 covers 11 bases. This CDR3 contains 15 residues. Germline-derived CDR1 and CDR2 are SGHTA and FQGTGA. The J segment lost 1 base and the V segment lost 6 bases, leaving 5 bases of the junction unmatched. The CDR3: CASSELAGVSYEQYF. CDR3 sequence (DNA): TGTGCCAGCAGTGAACTAGCGGGAGTATCCTACGAGCAGTACTTC.

V and J are TRBV10-3 and TRBJ2-2; maybe TRBD1 (6 bases). In germline, CDR1 is ENHRY, CDR2 SYGVKD. Deletions cut 2 bases from V and 6 bases from J, with 19 bases between. This CDR3 region has 17 residues. The CDR3 loop is CAISEGPGRQGSGELFF. The DNA for the CDR3 is TGTGCCATCAGTGAGGGGCCGGGCCGCCAGGGGTCCGGGGAGCTGTTTTTT.

V usage is TRBV29-1 and J usage is TRBJ2-7; 11 nucleotides line up with TRBD1. This CDR3 contains 16 residues. With V trimmed by 3 bases and J by 5 bases, 12 bases remained unmatched. The germline V gene encodes CDR1 SQVTM and CDR2 ANQGSEA. In DNA form, the CDR3 reads TGCAGCGTTGAGATGGGAGGACAGGGGGCGATGGACGAGCAGTACTTC. Protein sequence: CSVEMGGQGAMDEQYF.

The rearrangement uses TRBV7-8 and TRBJ2-7, with 10 bases fitting TRBD2. The trim removed 2 bases at V and 6 bases at J, leaving 13 bases unmatched. This CDR3 is 17 amino acids long. The germline V gene encodes CDR1 SGHVS and CDR2 FQNEAQ. Here the CDR3 DNA reads TGTGCCAGCAGCTTATGGCTAGCGGGAGTGGATCGGTTCGAGCAGTACTTC. This sequence encodes CASSLWLAGVDRFEQYF.

The chain combines TRBV11-2 with TRBJ1-1; 9 nucleotides agree with TRBD1. The CDR3 is 14 amino acids. Germline loops: CDR1 SGHAT, CDR2 FQNNGV. Unmatched junction bases numbered 5, after V lost 1 base and J lost 8 bases. This CDR3 reads CASSLVRQGEEAFF. CDR3 sequence (DNA): TGTGCCAGCAGCTTAGTTCGACAGGGGGAGGAAGCTTTCTTT.

This clone was seen a handful of times. The chain uses TRBV5-1 and TRBJ1-2; TRBD1 matches at 7 bases. V lost 4 bases to trimming and J lost 7 bases; unmatched junction nucleotides: 7. The CDR3 has 13 residues. From germline, CDR1 is SGHRS and CDR2 YFSETQ. This CDR3 is CASSPGQVVGYTF. CDR3 bases: TGCGCCAGCAGCCCCGGACAGGTGGTTGGCTACACCTTC. Complete variable domain (other parts from reference TRBV5-1 and TRBJ1-2): KAGVTQTPRYLIKTRGQQVTLSCSPISGHRSVSWYQQTPGQGLQFLFEYFSETQRNKGNFPGRFSGRQFSNSRSEMNVSTLELGDSALYLCASSPGQVVGYTFGSGTRLTVV.